This T cell receptor beta chain was profiled in a study of OX40 agonist ivuxolimab in advanced cancers. Overall study: Treatment of patients was with ivuxolimab, an agonistic anti-OX40 (CD134) antibody. Dose-escalation patients had hepatocellular carcinoma, melanoma, renal cell or head and neck cancer. Partial responses occurred in Three dose-escalation patients, one with hepatocellular carcinoma and two with cutaneous melanoma.

This table comes from immunoSEQ multiplex PCR, and its TCRdb copy is limited to in-frame clones, with some not included. Of over 70,000 clones in the sample, approximately 90% were seen once. The CDR3 has 15 residues. Per germline, CDR1 SGHRS and CDR2 YFSETQ. V dropped 1 base and J dropped 9; count of bases not matched to a gene: 10. The sequence came from an adult with an advanced solid tumor such as melanoma, head and neck, liver or kidney cancer. The chain recombines TRBV5-1 with TRBJ2-3; 8 bases match TRBD1. This specimen was CD4+ or CD8+ T cells sorted from blood, taken in a trial of the OX40 agonist ivuxolimab. CDR3 residues: CASSLQGAGSETQYF. Here the CDR3 DNA reads TGCGCCAGCAGCTTGCAGGGGGCCGGGTCGGAGACGCAGTATTTT.